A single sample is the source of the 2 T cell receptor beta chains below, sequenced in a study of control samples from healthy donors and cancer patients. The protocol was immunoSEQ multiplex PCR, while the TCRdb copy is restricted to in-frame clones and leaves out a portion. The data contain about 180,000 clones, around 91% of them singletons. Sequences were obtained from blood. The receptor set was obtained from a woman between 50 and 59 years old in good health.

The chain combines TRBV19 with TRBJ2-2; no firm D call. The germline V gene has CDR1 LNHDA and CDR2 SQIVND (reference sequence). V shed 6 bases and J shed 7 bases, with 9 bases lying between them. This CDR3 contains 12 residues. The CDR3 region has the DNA TGTGCCAGTAGGATCTCGGGCGGGGAGCTGTTTTTT. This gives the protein CASRISGGELFF.

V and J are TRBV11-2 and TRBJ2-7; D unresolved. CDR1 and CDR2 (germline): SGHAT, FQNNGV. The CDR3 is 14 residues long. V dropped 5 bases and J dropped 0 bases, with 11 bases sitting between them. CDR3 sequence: CASSLDRGSYEQYF. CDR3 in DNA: TGTGCCAGCAGCCTGGACCGCGGCTCCTACGAGCAGTACTTC.